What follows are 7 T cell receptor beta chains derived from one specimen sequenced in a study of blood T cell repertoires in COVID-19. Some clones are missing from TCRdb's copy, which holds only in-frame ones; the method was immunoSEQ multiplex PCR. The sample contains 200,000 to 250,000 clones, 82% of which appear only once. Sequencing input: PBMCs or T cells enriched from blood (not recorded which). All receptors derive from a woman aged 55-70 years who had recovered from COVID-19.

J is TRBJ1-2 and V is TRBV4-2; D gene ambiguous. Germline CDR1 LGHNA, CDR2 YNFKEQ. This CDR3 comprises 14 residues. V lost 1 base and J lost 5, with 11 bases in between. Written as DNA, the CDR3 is TGTGCCAGCAGCCAAGGGGCAGGTTATTATGGCTACACCTTC. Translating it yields CASSQGAGYYGYTF.

The CDR3 here is CSVERGGGNEQFF. The CDR3, as DNA: TGCAGCGTTGAGCGGGGAGGGGGGAATGAGCAGTTCTTC. V gene TRBV29-1 combines with J gene TRBJ2-1; weak D call: TRBD2 (7 bases). The germline gives CDR1 SQVTM, CDR2 ANQGSEA. The V and J ends lost 3 bases and 7 bases respectively, with 13 bases between them. There are 13 residues in the CDR3.

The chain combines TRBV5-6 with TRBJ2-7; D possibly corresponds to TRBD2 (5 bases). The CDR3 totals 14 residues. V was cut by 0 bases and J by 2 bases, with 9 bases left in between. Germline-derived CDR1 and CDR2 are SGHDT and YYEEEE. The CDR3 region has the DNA TGTGCCAGCAGCTTGGGAGCGGAACCCTACGAGCAGTACTTC. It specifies CASSLGAEPYEQYF.

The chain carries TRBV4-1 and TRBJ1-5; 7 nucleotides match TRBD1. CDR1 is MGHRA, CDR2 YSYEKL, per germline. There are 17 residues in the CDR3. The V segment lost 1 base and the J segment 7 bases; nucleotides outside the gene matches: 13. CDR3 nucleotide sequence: TGCGCCAGCAGCCAAGGAATGGCCACAGGGGAAGAACAGCCCCAGCATTTT. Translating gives CASSQGMATGEEQPQHF.

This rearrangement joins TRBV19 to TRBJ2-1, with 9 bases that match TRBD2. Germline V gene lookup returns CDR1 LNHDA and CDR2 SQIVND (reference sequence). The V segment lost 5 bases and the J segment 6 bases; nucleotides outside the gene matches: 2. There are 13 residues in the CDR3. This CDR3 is CASSLAGSNEQFF. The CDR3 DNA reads TGTGCCAGTAGTCTAGCGGGAAGCAATGAGCAGTTCTTC. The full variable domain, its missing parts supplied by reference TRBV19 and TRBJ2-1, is DGGITQSPKYLFRKEGQNVTLSCEQNLNHDAMYWYRQDPGQGLRLIYYSQIVNDFQKGDIAEGYSVSREKKESFPLTVTSAQKNPTAFYLCASSLAGSNEQFFGPGTRLTVL.

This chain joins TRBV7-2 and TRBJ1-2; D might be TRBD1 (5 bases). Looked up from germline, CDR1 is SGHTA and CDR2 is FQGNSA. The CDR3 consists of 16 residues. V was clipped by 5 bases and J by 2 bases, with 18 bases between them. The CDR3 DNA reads TGTGCCAGCAGCCTTTACCCCGGCGGGGGGAACTATGGCTACACCTTC. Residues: CASSLYPGGGNYGYTF.

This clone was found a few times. For the CDR3, the DNA is TGTGCCAGCAGTTTAGGAGGGGAGGGAAAACTGTTTTTT. Translated, it gives CASSLGGEGKLFF. The genes are TRBV12-3 or TRBV12-4 and TRBJ1-4, with a possible D match to TRBD1 (5 bases). The CDR3 spans 13 residues. Trimming cost V 1 base and J 10 bases, with 10 bases left between them.